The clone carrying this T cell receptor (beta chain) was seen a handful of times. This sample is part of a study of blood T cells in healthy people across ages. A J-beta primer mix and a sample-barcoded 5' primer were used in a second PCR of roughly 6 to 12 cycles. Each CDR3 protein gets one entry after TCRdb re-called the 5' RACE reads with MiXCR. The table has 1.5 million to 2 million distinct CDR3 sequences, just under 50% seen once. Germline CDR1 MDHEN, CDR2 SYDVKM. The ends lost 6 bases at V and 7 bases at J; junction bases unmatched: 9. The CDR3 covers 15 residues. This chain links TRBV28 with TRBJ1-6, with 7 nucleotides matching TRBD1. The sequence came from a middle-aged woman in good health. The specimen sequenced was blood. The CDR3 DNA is TGTGCCAGCAGAAACAGGGGAGTCGAGAATTCACCCCTCCACTTT. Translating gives CASRNRGVENSPLHF.